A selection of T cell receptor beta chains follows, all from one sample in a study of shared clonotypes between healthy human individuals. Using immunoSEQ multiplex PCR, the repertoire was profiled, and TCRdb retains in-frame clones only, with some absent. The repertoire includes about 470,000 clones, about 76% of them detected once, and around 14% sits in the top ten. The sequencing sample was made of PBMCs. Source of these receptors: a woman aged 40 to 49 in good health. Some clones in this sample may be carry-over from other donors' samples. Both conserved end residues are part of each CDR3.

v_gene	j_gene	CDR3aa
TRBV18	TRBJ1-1	CASSPRTGSLFEAFF
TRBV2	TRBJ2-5	CASSPRTSGGLETQYF
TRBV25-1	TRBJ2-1	CASSPYNEQFF
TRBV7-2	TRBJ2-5	CASSPQETQYF
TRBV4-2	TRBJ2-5	CASSQVDMDQETQYF
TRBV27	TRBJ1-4	CASRERAGTENEKLFF
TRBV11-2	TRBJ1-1	CASSFSSLGTEAFF
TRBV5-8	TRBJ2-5	CASSPPIDRGYQETQYF
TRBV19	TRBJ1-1	CASSIGGGGTEAFF
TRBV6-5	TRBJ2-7	CASSSQPGAYEQYF
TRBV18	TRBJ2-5	CASSPSLAGGETQYF
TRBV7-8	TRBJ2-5	CASSTGGDGVRETQYF
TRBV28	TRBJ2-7	CASRTGGGLLEQYF
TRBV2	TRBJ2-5	CASSPGVRETQYF
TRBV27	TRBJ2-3	CASSPTPDTQYF
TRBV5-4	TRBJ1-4	CASSLAASGGDEKLFF
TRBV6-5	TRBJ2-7	CASSYAPTRGSYEQYF
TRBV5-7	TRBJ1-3	CASSFRPGPFGDTIYF
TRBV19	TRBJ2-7	CASSIGGDTSYEQYF
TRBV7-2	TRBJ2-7	CASSPTSGGSYEQYF
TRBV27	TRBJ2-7	CASSLEPGFPGTSDTYEQYF
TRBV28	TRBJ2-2	CASSLFLGGQNGELFF
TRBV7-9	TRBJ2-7	CASSLDGGYPSYEQYF
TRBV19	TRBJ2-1	CASSIGFGGTYNEQFF
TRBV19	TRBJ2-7	CASSISGAEGQGQYF
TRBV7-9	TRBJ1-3	CASSLIPQGVSGNTIYF
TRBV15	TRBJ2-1	CATSRVGSHDRGTYNEQFF
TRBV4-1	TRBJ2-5	CASSRLLQETQYF
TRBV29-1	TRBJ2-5	CSVVDNQETQYF
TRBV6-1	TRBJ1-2	CASTNPPGDRYGYTF
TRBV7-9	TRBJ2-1	CASSVPSGRGGEQFF
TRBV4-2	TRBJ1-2	CASSRELGAFNYGYTF
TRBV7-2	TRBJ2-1	CASSMRQESYNEQFF
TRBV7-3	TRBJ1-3	CASSVGPGNTIYF
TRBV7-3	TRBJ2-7	CASSPGLQGEQYF
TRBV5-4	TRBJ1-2	CASSLEGKSGYTF
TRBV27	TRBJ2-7	CASSPAVPSYEQYF
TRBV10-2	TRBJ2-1	CASSEWANYEQFF